These 24 T cell receptor beta chains came from one sample sequenced in a study of T cell responses to AZD1222 COVID-19 vaccine. The repertoire was sequenced with immunoSEQ multiplex PCR; TCRdb's copy has only in-frame clones and lacks some. The repertoire holds tens of thousands of clones, with over 90% as singletons. Here the sequenced sample was peripheral blood, taken on day 0 of AZD1222 vaccination. The receptors shown here come from an adult in good health.

J is TRBJ2-7 and V is TRBV27, with 8 bases fitting TRBD1. Germline lookup yields CDR1 MNHEY and CDR2 SMNVEV (reference sequence). The V and J ends lost 5 bases and 3 bases, in that order; junction bases with no gene match: 9. The CDR3 is made up of 15 amino acids. The DNA for the CDR3 is TGTGCCAGCAGTAATCTGGGGACAGGATACTACGAGCAGTACTTC. Encoded protein: CASSNLGTGYYEQYF.

The V call is TRBV13, the J call TRBJ2-2, with D tentatively TRBD1 (6 bases). Germline values: CDR1 PRHDT, CDR2 FYEKMQ (reference sequence). The CDR3 consists of 15 residues. The ends were cut back, 8 bases at V and 1 base at J, with 14 bases in the middle. CDR3: CASLPEGGNTGELFF. CDR3 coding DNA: TGTGCCAGCCTCCCGGAAGGGGGGAACACCGGGGAGCTGTTTTTT.

The rearrangement joins TRBV20-1 to TRBJ1-1; D is undetermined. V was shortened by 6 bases and J by 4 bases, with 6 bases between the two germline ends. Germline-derived CDR1 and CDR2 are DFQATT and SNEGSKA (reference sequence). The CDR3 contains 10 residues. DNA of the CDR3: TGCAGTGCCGTGGGCACTGAAGCTTTCTTT. Protein sequence: CSAVGTEAFF.

V and J are TRBV7-9 and TRBJ1-1, with TRBD1 matching over 7 bases. CDR1 is SEHNR and CDR2 is FQNEAQ in the germline V gene (reference sequence). V dropped 5 bases and J dropped 2; count of bases not matched to a gene: 8. There are 15 residues in the CDR3. CDR3 sequence reads: CASSQQQGSNTEAFF. The CDR3 coding sequence is TGTGCCAGCAGCCAGCAACAGGGGAGTAACACTGAAGCTTTCTTT.

The chain recombines TRBV5-1 with TRBJ2-2, with TRBD1 matching 8 bases. J gave up 1 base and V 4 bases, and 15 bases lay outside the gene matches. Germline-derived CDR1 and CDR2 are SGHRS and YFSETQ. There are 19 residues in the CDR3. The CDR3 region is CASSAVIRDRSLNTGELFF. For the CDR3, the DNA is TGCGCCAGCAGCGCTGTAATCCGGGACAGGTCTTTGAACACCGGGGAGCTGTTTTTT.

The chain links TRBV19 to TRBJ2-3; TRBD2 is a possible D gene (7 bases). From germline, CDR1 is LNHDA and CDR2 SQIVND (reference sequence). This CDR3 is built from 16 residues. V lost 5 bases to trimming and J lost 4 bases, with 19 bases between them. CDR3 in DNA: TGTGCCAGTAGTCCACACTGGGGGGGGGCTGCAGATACGCAGTATTTT. It translates to CASSPHWGGAADTQYF.

The chain joins TRBV3-1 (or the pseudogene TRBV3-2) to TRBJ1-1; D might be TRBD1 (5 bases). The CDR3 totals 15 residues. The germline CDR1 and CDR2 sequences are LGHDT and YNNKEL (reference sequence). V was trimmed by 4 bases and J by 1 base, leaving 13 bases between them. The CDR3 here is CASSPGGAGNTEAFF. The DNA for the CDR3 is TGTGCCAGCAGCCCCGGCGGGGCGGGGAACACTGAAGCTTTCTTT.

The V call is TRBV18, the J call TRBJ1-3; 8 bases match TRBD1. The germline V gene encodes CDR1 KGHSH and CDR2 LQKENI. Trimming removed 6 bases from V and 9 bases from J; junction bases left unmatched: 10. The CDR3 sequence is 14 residues long. The CDR3 region is CASSPGQALGTIYF. The CDR3 DNA sequence: TGTGCCAGCTCTCCGGGACAGGCTTTGGGCACCATATATTTT.

The chain uses TRBV27 and TRBJ2-3; 8 nucleotides align to TRBD1. Unmatched junction bases numbered 13, after V lost 6 bases and J lost 5 bases. Germline CDR1 MNHEY, CDR2 SMNVEV (reference sequence). The CDR3 runs to 16 residues. The CDR3 reads CASRSQGAGLQDTQYF. CDR3 in DNA: TGTGCCAGCAGAAGCCAGGGGGCGGGGCTTCAAGATACGCAGTATTTT.

This chain links TRBV5-1 with TRBJ1-1; 7 bases agree with TRBD1. V was pared by 7 bases and J by 0 bases, with 9 bases of the junction left unmatched. CDR1 and CDR2 from the germline V gene are SGHRS and YFSETQ. This CDR3 has 15 residues. The chain's CDR3 is CASAGTAKMNTEAFF. As DNA, the CDR3 is TGCGCCAGCGCCGGGACAGCAAAAATGAACACTGAAGCTTTCTTT.

This chain joins TRBV5-1 and TRBJ1-2; D is undetermined. Trimming removed 2 bases at V and 3 bases at J, with 14 bases between. This CDR3 is built from 15 residues. Looked up from germline, CDR1 is SGHRS and CDR2 is YFSETQ. CDR3: CASSFSGREDYGYTF. The CDR3 DNA reads as TGCGCCAGCAGCTTTTCTGGCAGAGAAGACTATGGCTACACCTTC.

This chain joins TRBV19 and TRBJ1-1; D gene unclear. V lost 3 bases and J lost 1, with 12 bases in between. This CDR3 spans 15 amino acids. Germline V gene data show CDR1 as LNHDA and CDR2 as SQIVND (reference sequence). CDR3 loop: CASSIGRIGNTEAFF. The DNA of the CDR3 is TGTGCCAGTAGTATCGGGAGAATCGGGAACACTGAAGCTTTCTTT.

The gene calls are TRBV5-6 and TRBJ1-6, with TRBD1 matching over 9 bases. The CDR3 is made up of 16 amino acids. J gave up 4 bases and V 4 bases, and 6 bases lay outside the gene matches. Germline V CDR1 and CDR2: SGHDT, YYEEEE. CDR3 region: CASSRDRATYNSPLHF. DNA of the CDR3: TGTGCCAGCAGCAGGGACAGGGCCACGTATAATTCACCCCTCCACTTT.

This rearrangement joins TRBV6-5 to TRBJ1-2; the D gene is possibly TRBD1 (5 bases). This CDR3 is 13 amino acids long. Germline V gene data show CDR1 as MNHEY and CDR2 as SVGAGI. V was shortened by 7 bases and J by 4 bases, with 13 bases between the two germline ends. CDR3 residues: CASTGGLSYGYTF. CDR3 sequence (DNA): TGTGCCAGCACGGGGGGTTTGAGCTATGGCTACACCTTC.

The chain uses TRBV5-6 and TRBJ2-4, with D perhaps TRBD1 (7 bases). V was cut by 4 bases and J by 7 bases, with 18 bases left in between. Germline CDR1 reads SGHDT; CDR2 reads YYEEEE. This CDR3 spans 15 amino acids. This chain's CDR3 is CASSLRRAGGNIQYF. The CDR3 nucleotides read TGTGCCAGCAGCCTCCGGAGGGCAGGGGGGAACATTCAGTACTTC. Together with reference TRBV5-6 and TRBJ2-4, the CDR3 gives the full variable domain: DAGVTQSPTHLIKTRGQQVTLRCSPKSGHDTVSWYQQALGQGPQFIFQYYEEEERQRGNFPDRFSGHQFPNYSSELNVNALLLGDSALYLCASSLRRAGGNIQYFGAGTRLSVL.

The rearrangement joins TRBV5-4 to TRBJ2-7; D gene unclear. V dropped 0 bases and J dropped 7 bases, with 8 bases sitting between them. Germline V gene sequence: CDR1 SGHNT, CDR2 YYREEE (reference sequence). The CDR3 contains 12 residues. This CDR3 reads CASSLVAGEQYF. The CDR3 coding sequence is TGTGCCAGCAGCTTGGTTGCTGGGGAGCAGTACTTC.

DNA for the CDR3: TGTGCCAGCAGTCAGGGACACTCAAAATACTTC. Translation gives CASSQGHSKYF. The chain joins TRBV28 to TRBJ2-5, with D possibly being TRBD1 (6 bases). In germline, CDR1 is MDHEN, CDR2 SYDVKM. V gave up 5 bases and J gave up 14 bases, with 15 bases separating them. The CDR3 length is 11 residues.

The CDR3 reads CASSYSPGVGTGELFF. CDR3 DNA: TGTGCCAGCAGTTACTCACCTGGGGTCGGCACCGGGGAGCTGTTTTTT. The chain employs TRBV6-5 and TRBJ2-2, with D unresolved. The germline gives CDR1 MNHEY, CDR2 SVGAGI. Trimming pared 0 bases from V and 4 bases from J, leaving 12 bases between. The CDR3 has 16 residues.

The genes are TRBV12-3 or TRBV12-4 and TRBJ2-3; a possible D gene is TRBD2 (6 bases). The CDR3 loop spans 13 amino acids. V lost 6 bases and J lost 8, with 15 bases in between. The CDR3 coding sequence is TGTGCCAGCAGCCCCCCGGGGGTTGCTACGCAGTATTTT. Its protein product is CASSPPGVATQYF.

This clone has a single count. The genes are TRBV5-5 and TRBJ2-2, with 9 bases aligning to TRBD2. The CDR3 covers 18 residues. The V and J ends lost 5 bases and 2 bases, in that order; junction bases with no gene match: 13. Germline V gene lookup returns CDR1 SGHKS and CDR2 YYEKEE (reference sequence). The CDR3, as DNA: TGTGCCAGCAGTACGATTAAGGGTAGCGGGGGTAACACCGGGGAGCTGTTTTTT. Residues: CASSTIKGSGGNTGELFF.

The CDR3 coding sequence is TGTGCCAGCAGTTCTGGGGGCTATGGCTACACCTTC. Its translation: CASSSGGYGYTF. V gene TRBV28 combines with J gene TRBJ1-2, with D possibly being TRBD1 (5 bases). Trimming left V 4 bases short and J 4 bases short, with 7 bases between. The V gene's germline CDR1 is MDHEN and CDR2 SYDVKM. This CDR3 has 12 amino acids.

V is TRBV7-2 and J is TRBJ2-7, with 7 bases lining up with TRBD2. The V gene's germline CDR1 is SGHTA and CDR2 FQGNSA. Losses at the gene ends were 3 bases for V and 0 bases for J; bases not matched to a gene: 5. The CDR3 has 15 residues. This CDR3 reads CASSLLAESSYEQYF. The CDR3 region has the DNA TGTGCCAGCAGCTTGCTAGCGGAGAGCTCCTACGAGCAGTACTTC.

The J gene is TRBJ2-3, the V gene TRBV9; 8 bases align to TRBD2. V trimming: 0 bases; J trimming: 6 bases; junction bases outside the gene matches: 12. Per the germline V gene, CDR1 is SGDLS and CDR2 is YYNGEE. CDR3 length: 17 amino acids. In DNA form, the CDR3 reads TGTGCCAGCAGCGTAGGGTCGGGGGGGCCGATAGAGGATACGCAGTATTTT. This sequence encodes CASSVGSGGPIEDTQYF.

V is TRBV5-6 and J is TRBJ2-7; D is unclear. V was clipped by 0 bases and J by 3 bases, with 13 bases between them. The CDR3 loop spans 15 amino acids. The germline V gene has CDR1 SGHDT and CDR2 YYEEEE. The CDR3 spells CASSLAAEPHYEQYF. For the CDR3, the DNA is TGTGCCAGCAGCTTGGCGGCAGAACCCCACTACGAGCAGTACTTC.